In this sample, the clone carrying this T cell receptor beta chain turned up a few times. Its target is unknown. This cohort consisted of healthy bone marrow donors. The data are from a study of cytomegalovirus exposure and HLA in healthy donors. In the study overall: Early on, a data release was issued that held some 85 million unique TCRs from HLA-typed donors.

The CDR3 contains 15 residues. V was shortened by 3 bases and J by 2 bases, with 14 bases between the two germline ends. Germline V gives CDR1 SGHNT, CDR2 YYREEE (reference sequence). Amplification used 60 Vbeta primers and 13 Jbeta primers. The protocol was immunoSEQ multiplex PCR, while the TCRdb copy is restricted to in-frame clones and leaves out a portion. The repertoire has about 150,000 clones, roughly 84% of them found once; the top ten carry 2.5%. The study, taken as a whole, reports: Rarity marked most TCR sequences, yet some public TCRs occurred in many donors.

The TCR originated in a man aged 25-45 years in good health and CMV-seropositive. The chain is built from TRBV5-4 and TRBJ2-5, with D maybe TRBD2 (7 bases). The sample taken for sequencing was PBMCs. The DNA for the CDR3 is TGTGCCAGCAGCTGGGGGAGGGGGGAACAAGAGACCCAGTACTTC. This translates into CASSWGRGEQETQYF.